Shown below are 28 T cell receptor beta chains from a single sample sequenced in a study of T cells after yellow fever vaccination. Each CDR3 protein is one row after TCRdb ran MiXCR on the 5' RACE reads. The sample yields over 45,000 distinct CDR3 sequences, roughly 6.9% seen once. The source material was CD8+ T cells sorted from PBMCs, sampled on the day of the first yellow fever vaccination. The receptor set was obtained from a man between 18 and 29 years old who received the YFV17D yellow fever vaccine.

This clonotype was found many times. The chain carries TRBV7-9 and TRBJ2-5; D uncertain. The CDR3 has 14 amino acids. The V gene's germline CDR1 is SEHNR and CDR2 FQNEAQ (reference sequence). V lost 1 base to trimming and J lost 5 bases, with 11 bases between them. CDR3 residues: CASSLVPGRETQYF. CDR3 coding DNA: TGTGCCAGCAGCTTAGTCCCGGGCCGGGAGACCCAGTACTTC.

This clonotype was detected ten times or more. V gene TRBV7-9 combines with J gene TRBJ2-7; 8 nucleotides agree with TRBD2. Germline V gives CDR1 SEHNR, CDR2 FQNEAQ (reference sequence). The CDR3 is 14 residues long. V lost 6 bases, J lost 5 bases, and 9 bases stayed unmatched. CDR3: CASRRGSGGDEQYF. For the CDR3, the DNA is TGTGCCAGCAGACGCGGGAGCGGGGGCGACGAGCAGTACTTC.

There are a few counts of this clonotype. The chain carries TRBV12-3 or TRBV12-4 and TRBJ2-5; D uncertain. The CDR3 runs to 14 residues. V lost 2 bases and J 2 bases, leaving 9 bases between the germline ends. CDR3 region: CASSLMGRQETQYF. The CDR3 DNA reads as TGTGCCAGCAGTTTAATGGGCCGACAAGAGACCCAGTACTTC.

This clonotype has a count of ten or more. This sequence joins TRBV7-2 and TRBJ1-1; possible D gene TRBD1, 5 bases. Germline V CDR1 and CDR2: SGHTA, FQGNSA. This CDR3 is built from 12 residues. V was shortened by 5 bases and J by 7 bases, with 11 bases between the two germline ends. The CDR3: CASSLGTVEAFF. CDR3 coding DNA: TGTGCCAGCAGCCTTGGGACTGTTGAAGCTTTCTTT.

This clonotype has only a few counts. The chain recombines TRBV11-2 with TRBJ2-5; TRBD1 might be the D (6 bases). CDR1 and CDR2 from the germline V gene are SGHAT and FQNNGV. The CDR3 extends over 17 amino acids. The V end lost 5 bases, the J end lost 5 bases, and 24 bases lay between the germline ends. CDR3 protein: CASSLDSLGTSEETQYF. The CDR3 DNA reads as TGTGCCAGCAGCCTCGACTCCCTTGGGACATCTGAGGAGACCCAGTACTTC. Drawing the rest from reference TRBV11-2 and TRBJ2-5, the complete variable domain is EAGVAQSPRYKIIEKRQSVAFWCNPISGHATLYWYQQILGQGPKLLIQFQNNGVVDDSQLPKDRFSAERLKGVDSTLKIQPAKLEDSAVYLCASSLDSLGTSEETQYFGPGTRLLVL.

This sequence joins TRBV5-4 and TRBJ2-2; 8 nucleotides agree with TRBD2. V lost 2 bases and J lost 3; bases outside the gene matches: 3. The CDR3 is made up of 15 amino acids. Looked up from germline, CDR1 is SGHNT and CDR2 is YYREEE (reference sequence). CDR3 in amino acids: CASSLAGDYTGELFF. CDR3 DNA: TGTGCCAGCAGCTTAGCGGGGGATTACACCGGGGAGCTGTTTTTT. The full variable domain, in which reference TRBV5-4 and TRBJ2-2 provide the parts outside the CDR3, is ETGVTQSPTHLIKTRGQQVTLRCSSQSGHNTVSWYQQALGQGPQFIFQYYREEENGRGNFPPRFSGLQFPNYSSELNVNALELDDSALYLCASSLAGDYTGELFFGEGSRLTVL.

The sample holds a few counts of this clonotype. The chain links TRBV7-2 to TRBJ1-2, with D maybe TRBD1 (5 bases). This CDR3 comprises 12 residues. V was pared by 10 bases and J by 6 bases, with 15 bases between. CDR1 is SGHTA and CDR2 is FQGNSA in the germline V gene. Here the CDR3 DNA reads TGTGCCACCCGGGACTTTCCGGATGGCTACACCTTC. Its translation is CATRDFPDGYTF.

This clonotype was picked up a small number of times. The CDR3 here is CASSDSAFSGNTIYF. CDR3 sequence (DNA): TGTGCCAGCAGCGACAGTGCCTTCTCTGGAAACACCATATATTTT. The chain uses TRBV25-1 and TRBJ1-3, with a tentative D call TRBD1 (5 bases). V shed 6 bases and J shed 0 bases, with 12 bases lying between them. Germline V lookup: CDR1 MGHDK, CDR2 SYGVNS. The CDR3 totals 15 residues.

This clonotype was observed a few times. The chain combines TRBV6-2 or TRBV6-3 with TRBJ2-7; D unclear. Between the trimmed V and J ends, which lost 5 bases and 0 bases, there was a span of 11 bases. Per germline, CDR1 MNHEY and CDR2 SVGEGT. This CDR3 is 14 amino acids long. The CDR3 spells CASSTGTSSYEQYF. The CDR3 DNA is TGTGCCAGCAGTACTGGAACGTCCTCCTACGAGCAGTACTTC.

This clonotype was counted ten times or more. The CDR3: CASSQTDREGFYEQYF. In DNA form, the CDR3 reads TGCGCCAGCAGCCAGACAGACAGGGAGGGATTTTACGAGCAGTACTTC. The V and J genes are TRBV4-3 and TRBJ2-7, with D perhaps assigned TRBD1 or TRBD2 (7 bases each). This CDR3 has 16 residues. V was clipped by 3 bases and J by 4 bases, with 19 bases between them. In germline, CDR1 is LGHNA, CDR2 YSLEER.

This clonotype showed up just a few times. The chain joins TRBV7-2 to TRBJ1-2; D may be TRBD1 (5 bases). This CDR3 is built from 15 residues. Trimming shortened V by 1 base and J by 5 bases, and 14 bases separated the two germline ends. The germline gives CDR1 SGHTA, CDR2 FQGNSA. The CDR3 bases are TGTGCCAGCAGCTTAGGGGGAGGGGAAGGATATGGCTACACCTTC. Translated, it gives CASSLGGGEGYGYTF.

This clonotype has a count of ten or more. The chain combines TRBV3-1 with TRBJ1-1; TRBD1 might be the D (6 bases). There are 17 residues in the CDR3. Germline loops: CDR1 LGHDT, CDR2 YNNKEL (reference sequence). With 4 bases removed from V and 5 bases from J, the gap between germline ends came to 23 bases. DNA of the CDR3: TGTGCCAGCAGCCCCTACTCAGGGGATTGGATATTGACTGAAGCTTTCTTT. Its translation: CASSPYSGDWILTEAFF.

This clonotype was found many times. The CDR3 DNA sequence: TGTGCCAGCAGTCCAGCGGGCGGAACCACCGGGGAGCTGTTTTTT. It codes for CASSPAGGTTGELFF. V gene TRBV7-3 combines with J gene TRBJ2-2, with TRBD2 as a possible D gene (6 bases). This CDR3 is built from 15 residues. V was clipped by 6 bases and J by 4 bases, with 15 bases between them. CDR1 and CDR2 from the germline V gene are SGHTA and FQGTGA.

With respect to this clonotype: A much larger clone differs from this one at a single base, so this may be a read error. CDR3 in amino acids: CAISPHSGGAGNEQFF. CDR3 coding DNA: TGTGCCATCAGCCCCCATAGCGGGGGGGCGGGGAATGAGCAGTTCTTC. The chain couples TRBV6-2 or TRBV6-3 to TRBJ2-1; TRBD2 matches 11 bases. Germline V lookup: CDR1 MNHEY, CDR2 SVGEGT. The CDR3 length is 16 residues. The ends lost 10 bases at V and 7 bases at J; junction bases unmatched: 15.

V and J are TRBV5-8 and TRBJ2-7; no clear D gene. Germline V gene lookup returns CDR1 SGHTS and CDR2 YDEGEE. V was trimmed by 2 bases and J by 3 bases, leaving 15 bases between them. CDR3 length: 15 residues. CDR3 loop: CASSFVRTADYEQYV. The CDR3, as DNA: TGTGCCAGCAGCTTCGTACGGACGGCTGACTACGAGCAGTACGTC.

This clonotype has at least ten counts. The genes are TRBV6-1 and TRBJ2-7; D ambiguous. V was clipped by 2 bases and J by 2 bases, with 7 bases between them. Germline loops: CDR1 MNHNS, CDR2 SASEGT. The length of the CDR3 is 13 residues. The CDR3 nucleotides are TGTGCCAGCAGTGAAACTGGGGCCTACGAGCAGTACGTC. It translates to CASSETGAYEQYV.

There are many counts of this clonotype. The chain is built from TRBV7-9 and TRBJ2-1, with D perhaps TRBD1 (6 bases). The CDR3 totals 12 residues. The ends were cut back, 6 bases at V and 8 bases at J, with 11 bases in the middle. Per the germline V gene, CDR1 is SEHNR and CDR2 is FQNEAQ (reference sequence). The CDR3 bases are TGTGCCAGCAGGAGACAGGCCGATGAGCAGTTCTTC. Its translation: CASRRQADEQFF.

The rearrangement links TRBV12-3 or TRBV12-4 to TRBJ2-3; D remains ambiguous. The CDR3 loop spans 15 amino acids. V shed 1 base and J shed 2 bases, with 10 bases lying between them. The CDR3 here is CASSLDGGPTDTQYF. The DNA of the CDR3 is TGTGCCAGCAGTTTAGATGGTGGCCCCACAGATACGCAGTATTTT.

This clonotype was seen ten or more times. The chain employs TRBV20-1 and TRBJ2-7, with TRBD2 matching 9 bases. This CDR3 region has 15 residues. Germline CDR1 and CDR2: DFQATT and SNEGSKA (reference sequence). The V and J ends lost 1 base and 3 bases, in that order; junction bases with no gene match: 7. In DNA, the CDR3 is TGCAGTGCTAGAGGTTCAGCGGGGGGACTCTACGAGCAGTACTTC. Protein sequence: CSARGSAGGLYEQYF.

CDR3 coding DNA: TGTGCCAGTATCAGACCGGGACAGACGGGAGGAAACACCATATATTTT. It translates to CASIRPGQTGGNTIYF. The gene calls are TRBV11-2 and TRBJ1-3, with 7 positions matching TRBD1. The V and J ends lost 9 bases and 4 bases, in that order; junction bases with no gene match: 15. CDR1 SGHAT and CDR2 FQNNGV come from the germline V gene. CDR3 size: 16 residues.

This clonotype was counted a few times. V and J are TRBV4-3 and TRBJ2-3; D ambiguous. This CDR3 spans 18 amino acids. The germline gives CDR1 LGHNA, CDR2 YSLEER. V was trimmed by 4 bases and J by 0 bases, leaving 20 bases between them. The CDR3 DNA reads TGCGCCAGCAGCCCTAGAGCCCCCTTTGGCGGAAGCACAGATACGCAGTATTTT. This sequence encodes CASSPRAPFGGSTDTQYF.

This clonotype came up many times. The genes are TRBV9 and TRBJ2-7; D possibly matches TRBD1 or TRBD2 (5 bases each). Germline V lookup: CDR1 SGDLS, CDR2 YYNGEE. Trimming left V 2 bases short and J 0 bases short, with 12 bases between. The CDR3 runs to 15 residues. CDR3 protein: CASSVGTGNSYEQYF. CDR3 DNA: TGTGCCAGCAGCGTTGGGACGGGGAACTCCTACGAGCAGTACTTC.

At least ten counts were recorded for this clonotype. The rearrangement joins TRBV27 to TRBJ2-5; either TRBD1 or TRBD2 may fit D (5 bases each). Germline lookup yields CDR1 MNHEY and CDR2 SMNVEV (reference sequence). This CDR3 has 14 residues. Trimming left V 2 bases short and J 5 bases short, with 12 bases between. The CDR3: CASSLMGQRETQYF. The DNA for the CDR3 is TGTGCCAGCAGTTTAATGGGGCAGCGGGAGACCCAGTACTTC.

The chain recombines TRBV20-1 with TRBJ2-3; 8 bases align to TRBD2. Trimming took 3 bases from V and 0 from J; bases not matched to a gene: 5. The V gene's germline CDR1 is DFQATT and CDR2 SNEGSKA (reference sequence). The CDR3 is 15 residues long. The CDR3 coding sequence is TGCAGTGCTAGGGGGCGGGGGGATAGCACAGATACGCAGTATTTT. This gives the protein CSARGRGDSTDTQYF.

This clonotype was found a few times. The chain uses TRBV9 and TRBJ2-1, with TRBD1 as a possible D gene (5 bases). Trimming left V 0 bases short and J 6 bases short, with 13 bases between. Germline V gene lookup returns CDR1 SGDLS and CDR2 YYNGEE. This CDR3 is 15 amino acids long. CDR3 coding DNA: TGTGCCAGCAGCGTAGAGGGTTGGGGCCCCAATGAGCAGTTCTTC. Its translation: CASSVEGWGPNEQFF.

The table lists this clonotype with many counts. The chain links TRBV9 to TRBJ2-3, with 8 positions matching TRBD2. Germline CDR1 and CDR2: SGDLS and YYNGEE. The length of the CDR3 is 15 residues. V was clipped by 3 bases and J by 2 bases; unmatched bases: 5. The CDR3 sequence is CASSEERGFTDTQYF. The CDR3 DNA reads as TGTGCCAGCAGCGAAGAGCGGGGGTTCACAGATACGCAGTATTTT.

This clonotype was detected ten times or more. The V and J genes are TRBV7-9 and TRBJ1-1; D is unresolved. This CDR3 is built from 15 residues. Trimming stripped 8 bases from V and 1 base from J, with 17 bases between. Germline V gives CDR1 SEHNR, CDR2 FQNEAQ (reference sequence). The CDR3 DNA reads TGTGCCAGCGAATCAACGGTGCTGGGGAACACTGAAGCTTTCTTT. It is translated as CASESTVLGNTEAFF.

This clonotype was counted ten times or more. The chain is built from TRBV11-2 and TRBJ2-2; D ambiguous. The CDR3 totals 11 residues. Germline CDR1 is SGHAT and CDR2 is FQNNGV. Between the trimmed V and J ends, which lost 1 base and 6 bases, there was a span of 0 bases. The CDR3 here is CASSLAGELFF. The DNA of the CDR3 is TGTGCCAGCAGCTTAGCCGGGGAGCTGTTTTTT.